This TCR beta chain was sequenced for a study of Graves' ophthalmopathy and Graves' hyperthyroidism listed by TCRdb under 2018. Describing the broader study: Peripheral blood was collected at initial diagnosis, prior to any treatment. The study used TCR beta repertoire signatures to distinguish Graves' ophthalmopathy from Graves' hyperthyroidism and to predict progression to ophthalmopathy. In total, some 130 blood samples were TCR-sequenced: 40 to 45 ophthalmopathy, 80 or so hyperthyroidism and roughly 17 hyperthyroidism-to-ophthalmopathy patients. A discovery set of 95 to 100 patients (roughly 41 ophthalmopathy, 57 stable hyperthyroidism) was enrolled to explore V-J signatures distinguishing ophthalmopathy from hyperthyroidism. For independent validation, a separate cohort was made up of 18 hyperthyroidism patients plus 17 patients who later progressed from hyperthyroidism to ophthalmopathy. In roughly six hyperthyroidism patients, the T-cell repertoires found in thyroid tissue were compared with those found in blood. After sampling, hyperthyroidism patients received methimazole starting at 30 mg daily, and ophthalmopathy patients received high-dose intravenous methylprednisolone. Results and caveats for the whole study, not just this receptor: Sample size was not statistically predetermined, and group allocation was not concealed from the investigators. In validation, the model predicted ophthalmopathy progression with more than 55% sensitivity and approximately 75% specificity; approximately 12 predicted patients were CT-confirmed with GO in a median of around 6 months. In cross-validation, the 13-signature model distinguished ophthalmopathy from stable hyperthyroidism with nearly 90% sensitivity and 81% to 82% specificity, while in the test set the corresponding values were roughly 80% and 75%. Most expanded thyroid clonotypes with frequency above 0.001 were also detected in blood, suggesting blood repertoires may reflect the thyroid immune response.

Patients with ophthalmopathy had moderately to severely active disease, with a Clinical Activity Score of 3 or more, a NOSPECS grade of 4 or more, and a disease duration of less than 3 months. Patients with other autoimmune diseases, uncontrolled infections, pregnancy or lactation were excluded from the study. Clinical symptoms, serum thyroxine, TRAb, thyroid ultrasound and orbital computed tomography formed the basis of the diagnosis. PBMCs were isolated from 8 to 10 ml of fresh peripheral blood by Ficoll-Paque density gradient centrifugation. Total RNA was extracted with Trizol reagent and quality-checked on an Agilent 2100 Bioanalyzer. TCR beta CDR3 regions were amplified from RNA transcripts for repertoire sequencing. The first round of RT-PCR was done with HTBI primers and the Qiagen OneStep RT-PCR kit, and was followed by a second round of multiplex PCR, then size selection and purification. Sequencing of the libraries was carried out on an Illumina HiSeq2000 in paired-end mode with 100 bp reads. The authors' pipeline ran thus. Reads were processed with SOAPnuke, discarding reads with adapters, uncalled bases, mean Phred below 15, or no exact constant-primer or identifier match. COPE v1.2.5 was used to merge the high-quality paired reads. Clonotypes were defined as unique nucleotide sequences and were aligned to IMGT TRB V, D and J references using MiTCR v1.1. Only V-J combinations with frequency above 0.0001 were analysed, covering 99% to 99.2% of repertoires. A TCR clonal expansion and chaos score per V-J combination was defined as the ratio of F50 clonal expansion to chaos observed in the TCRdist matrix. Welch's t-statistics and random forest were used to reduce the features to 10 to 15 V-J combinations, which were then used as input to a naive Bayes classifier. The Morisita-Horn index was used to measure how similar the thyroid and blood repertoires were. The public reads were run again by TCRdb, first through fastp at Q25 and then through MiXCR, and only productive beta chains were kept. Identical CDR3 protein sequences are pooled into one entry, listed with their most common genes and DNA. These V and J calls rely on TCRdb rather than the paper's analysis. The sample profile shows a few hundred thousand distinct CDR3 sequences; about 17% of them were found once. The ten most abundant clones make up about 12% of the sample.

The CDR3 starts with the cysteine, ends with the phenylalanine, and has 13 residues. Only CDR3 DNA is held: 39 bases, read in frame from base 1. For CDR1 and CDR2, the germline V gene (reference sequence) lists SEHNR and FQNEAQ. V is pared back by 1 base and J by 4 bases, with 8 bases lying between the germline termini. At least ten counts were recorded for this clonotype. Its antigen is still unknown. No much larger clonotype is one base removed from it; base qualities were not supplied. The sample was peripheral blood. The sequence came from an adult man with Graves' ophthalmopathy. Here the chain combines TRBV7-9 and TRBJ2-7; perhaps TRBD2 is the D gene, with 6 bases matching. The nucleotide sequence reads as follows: TGTGCCAGCAGCTTAGAGACTAGGTACGAGCAGTACTTC. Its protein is CASSLETRYEQYF.